This T cell receptor (beta chain) was recovered during a study of response to subunit inactivated influenza vaccine. Study outcomes and limitations: The study's authors posited that every seasonal influenza vaccination enlists few new T cells.

A single record per CDR3 protein comes from TCRdb applying MiXCR to the RT-PCR reads. The sample includes over 800,000 distinct CDR3 sequences, around 21% of them seen just once. This clonotype was recorded a few times. Its antigen remains unknown. The source was PBMCs from blood, collected 5 days after vaccination. This TCR was recovered from a man aged 45-65 years who received an inactivated influenza vaccine.

The CDR3 here is CSVGQGRYQETQYF. In DNA, the CDR3 is TGCAGCGTGGGACAGGGGCGGTACCAAGAGACCCAGTACTTC. The rearrangement links TRBV29-1 to TRBJ2-5; 10 bases are a match to TRBD1. With V trimmed by 6 bases and J by 0 bases, 4 bases remained unmatched. The CDR3 covers 14 residues. CDR1 is SQVTM, CDR2 ANQGSEA, per germline.